This T cell receptor beta chain comes out of a study of shared clonotypes between healthy human individuals. To note about this clone: Its target is unknown.

CDR1 is SGHNT, CDR2 YENEEA, per germline. The length of the CDR3 is 14 residues. Trimming removed 8 bases from V and 8 bases from J; junction bases left unmatched: 10. Source study methods: As immunoSEQ supplied junction-only sequences (without quality scores), filtering differed. Sequencing was performed with immunoSEQ multiplex PCR; in TCRdb, only in-frame clones are kept and a portion is missing. The V and J calls and clone size are taken from that table; D and trimming were inferred from the DNA. The data show over a million clones, with roughly 96% seen just once and over 1% held by the top ten. The donor cohort consisted entirely of Caucasian adults residing in Nashville, Tennessee. Naive CD4+ cells were CD45RA-selected; the remaining cells were memory. Overall study results and limits: The authors expected sequencing depth to affect clonotype sharing among donors.

The chain is built from TRBV11-3 and TRBJ2-2; 8 nucleotides line up with TRBD2. The material sequenced was naive CD4+ T cells sorted from blood. Stated subset: CD45RA+ positively selected. The TCR comes from a man in his thirties or forties in good health. CDR3 DNA: TGTGCCAGCCGAGGGCCGGGCGGGAGGGGGGAGCTGTTTTTT. It translates to CASRGPGGRGELFF.